The 23 T cell receptor beta chains below were found in one sample sequenced in a study of blood T cells in healthy people across ages. PCR was performed a second time for about 7 to 12 cycles using a sample-barcoded 5' primer and a J-beta primer mix. TCRdb processed the 5' RACE reads anew with MiXCR; each CDR3 protein has one entry. The table has some 560,000 distinct CDR3 sequences, around 27% seen once. A further study also used this sample, focusing on T cells of mothers and their children.

Sequenced: blood. The receptors stem from a boy aged 2 to 10 in good health.

CDR3 nucleotide sequence: TGTGCCAGCGCCCCATGGGGGGTCGCGAGGGAAAAACTGTTTTTT. Protein sequence: CASAPWGVAREKLFF. The V and J genes are TRBV28 and TRBJ1-4; weak D call: TRBD1 (5 bases). CDR3 length: 15 amino acids. Germline CDR1 is MDHEN and CDR2 is SYDVKM. V lost 8 bases to trimming and J lost 8 bases, with 21 bases between them. Using reference TRBV28 and TRBJ1-4 for the parts outside the CDR3, the full variable domain is DVKVTQSSRYLVKRTGEKVFLECVQDMDHENMFWYRQDPGLGLRLIYFSYDVKMKEKGDIPEGYSVSREKKERFSLILESASTNQTSMYLCASAPWGVAREKLFFGSGTQLSVL.

This clonotype appeared a few times. The chain joins TRBV7-9 to TRBJ1-1; unclear D gene. In germline, CDR1 is SEHNR, CDR2 FQNEAQ (reference sequence). The CDR3 covers 12 residues. Trimming took off 4 bases at V and 10 bases at J, with 13 bases between the two ends. The CDR3 reads CASSWIEEGAFF. CDR3 bases: TGTGCCAGCAGCTGGATCGAGGAGGGAGCTTTCTTT. The full variable domain, its missing parts supplied by reference TRBV7-9 and TRBJ1-1, is DTGVSQNPRHKITKRGQNVTFRCDPISEHNRLYWYRQTLGQGPEFLTYFQNEAQLEKSRLLSDRFSAERPKGSFSTLEIQRTEQGDSAMYLCASSWIEEGAFFGQGTRLTVV.

This clonotype was detected a few times. The J gene is TRBJ2-5, the V gene TRBV7-6, with TRBD2 as a possible D gene (6 bases). The CDR3 has 16 residues. Trimming took off 5 bases at V and 2 bases at J, with 18 bases between the two ends. The V gene's germline CDR1 is SGHVS and CDR2 FNYEAQ. The CDR3 is CASSKGGAGKQETQYF. As DNA, the CDR3 is TGTGCCAGCAGCAAGGGCGGGGCCGGAAAGCAAGAGACCCAGTACTTC.

V is TRBV27 and J is TRBJ2-7, with no clear D. CDR3 size: 13 residues. CDR1 and CDR2 from the germline V gene are MNHEY and SMNVEV (reference sequence). V lost 6 bases and J 0 bases, leaving 9 bases between the germline ends. The chain's CDR3 is CASRQTSSYEQYF. Written as DNA, the CDR3 is TGTGCCAGCAGACAGACGAGCTCCTACGAGCAGTACTTC.

This clonotype was counted a few times. The rearrangement joins TRBV7-2 to TRBJ2-5, with D possibly matching TRBD2 (6 bases). Germline values: CDR1 SGHTA, CDR2 FQGNSA. Trimming shortened V by 4 bases and J by 4 bases, and 10 bases separated the two germline ends. This CDR3 has 13 amino acids. CDR3: CASSWGEAETQYF. The CDR3 region has the DNA TGTGCCAGCAGCTGGGGGGAGGCAGAGACCCAGTACTTC.

The count of this clonotype is one. The chain carries TRBV13 and TRBJ2-3, with D possibly TRBD2 on 6 matching bases. The CDR3 loop spans 15 amino acids. V was cut by 1 base and J by 4 bases, with 12 bases left in between. The V gene's germline CDR1 is PRHDT and CDR2 FYEKMQ (reference sequence). The CDR3 DNA reads as TGTGCCAGCAGCTTAGCGGGAGAATTCGCAGATACGCAGTATTTT. Its translation: CASSLAGEFADTQYF.

This chain links TRBV7-9 with TRBJ1-1; D gene uncertain. Deletions cut 2 bases from V and 3 bases from J, with 4 bases between. The length of the CDR3 is 12 residues. CDR1 and CDR2 (germline): SEHNR, FQNEAQ (reference sequence). The CDR3 sequence: CASSLLDTEAFF. DNA for the CDR3: TGTGCCAGCAGCTTATTAGACACTGAAGCTTTCTTT.

This clonotype appeared a single time. The rearrangement joins TRBV7-9 to TRBJ2-7; TRBD2 agrees at 13 bases. Germline V CDR1 and CDR2: SEHNR, FQNEAQ (reference sequence). This CDR3 spans 17 amino acids. With 5 bases clipped from V and 0 bases from J, the junction kept 7 bases outside the gene matches. Here the CDR3 reads CASSIRTSGRYSYEQYF. The CDR3 region has the DNA TGTGCCAGCAGCATACGGACTAGCGGGAGATACTCCTACGAGCAGTACTTC.

The chain links TRBV20-1 to TRBJ2-7, with D unresolved. Germline CDR1 reads DFQATT; CDR2 reads SNEGSKA (reference sequence). V lost 2 bases, J lost 1 base, and 6 bases lay in between. This CDR3 region has 12 residues. The CDR3 DNA reads TGCAGTGCTAGACAGACTTCCTACGAGCAGTACTTC. This gives the protein CSARQTSYEQYF.

In nucleotides, the CDR3 is TGCAGCGTTGTGTCCGAGGAGGGGGCTGAAGCTTTCTTT. Its translation is CSVVSEEGAEAFF. The chain combines TRBV29-1 with TRBJ1-1; D may be TRBD1 (6 bases). Germline CDR1 SQVTM, CDR2 ANQGSEA. Trimming shortened V by 4 bases and J by 6 bases, and 15 bases separated the two germline ends. CDR3 size: 13 residues.

This clonotype occurred a few times. V is TRBV7-7 and J is TRBJ2-3, with 8 nucleotides matching TRBD2. Germline V CDR1 and CDR2: SSHAT, FNYEAQ (reference sequence). This CDR3 region has 17 residues. After removal of 5 bases from V and 6 bases from J, the junction contained 16 bases not matched to a gene. In nucleotides, the CDR3 is TGTGCCAGCAGCCCCGCGAGTGCGGGAGGTGGCATGGATACGCAGTATTTT. Translation gives CASSPASAGGGMDTQYF.

This clonotype came up many times. The rearrangement links TRBV7-9 to TRBJ1-3; the D gene is possibly TRBD1 (5 bases). This CDR3 is 14 amino acids long. The germline gives CDR1 SEHNR, CDR2 FQNEAQ (reference sequence). V was shortened by 8 bases and J by 7 bases, with 18 bases between the two germline ends. In DNA, the CDR3 is TGTGCCAGCGGATCCGGGACGAGGTCGAACACCATATATTTT. This gives the protein CASGSGTRSNTIYF.

This chain links TRBV2 with TRBJ1-1; 11 nucleotides align to TRBD1. Trimming removed 3 bases from V and 0 bases from J; junction bases left unmatched: 0. The V gene's germline CDR1 is SNHLY and CDR2 FYNNEI. The CDR3 has 15 residues. The CDR3 DNA reads TGTGCCAGCAGTGAGGGACAGGGGGTGAACACTGAAGCTTTCTTT. Translated: CASSEGQGVNTEAFF.

V gene TRBV30 combines with J gene TRBJ1-1; possible D gene TRBD1, 5 bases. Germline V CDR1 and CDR2: GTSNPN, SVGIG (reference sequence). V dropped 2 bases and J dropped 5 bases, with 12 bases sitting between them. The CDR3 is 13 amino acids. The chain's CDR3 is CAWSFQGGTEAFF. For the CDR3, the DNA is TGTGCCTGGAGTTTTCAGGGAGGAACTGAAGCTTTCTTT.

V gene TRBV20-1 combines with J gene TRBJ2-3; TRBD2 matches 12 bases. The junction had 7 bases not matched to a gene; V was cut back by 0 bases and J by 3 bases. The germline V gene encodes CDR1 DFQATT and CDR2 SNEGSKA (reference sequence). The CDR3 covers 17 residues. The CDR3 DNA reads TGCAGTGCTAGAGATTCACTAGCGGGAGGCACAACAGATACGCAGTATTTT. This sequence encodes CSARDSLAGGTTDTQYF.

This clonotype was picked up a small number of times. The chain carries TRBV4-2 and TRBJ1-4, with D unclear. The V end lost 4 bases, the J end lost 0 bases, and 12 bases lay between the germline ends. The CDR3 is made up of 16 amino acids. Per germline, CDR1 LGHNA and CDR2 YNFKEQ. The CDR3 sequence is CASSPLAGATNEKLFF. CDR3 sequence (DNA): TGTGCCAGCAGCCCCCTGGCGGGAGCAACTAATGAAAAACTGTTTTTT.

This clonotype was detected only a few times. The rearrangement joins TRBV4-1 to TRBJ2-7; TRBD2 aligns across 7 bases. This CDR3 region has 15 residues. Germline V gives CDR1 MGHRA, CDR2 YSYEKL. The trim removed 4 bases at V and 0 bases at J, leaving 6 bases unmatched. The DNA for the CDR3 is TGCGCCAGCAGCCTTGGGACTACTAACTCCTACGAGCAGTACTTC. It translates to CASSLGTTNSYEQYF.

The chain uses TRBV30 and TRBJ1-2; 8 positions agree with TRBD1. V gave up 4 bases and J gave up 2 bases; unmatched junction bases: 15. Germline CDR1 reads GTSNPN; CDR2 reads SVGIG (reference sequence). The CDR3 length is 17 residues. CDR3 sequence: CAWILWTGSMGNYGYTF. DNA of the CDR3: TGTGCCTGGATTCTTTGGACAGGGAGTATGGGAAACTATGGCTACACCTTC.

This clonotype was detected only a few times. This rearrangement joins TRBV20-1 to TRBJ1-5; unclear D gene. This CDR3 has 16 residues. The V and J ends lost 0 bases and 4 bases respectively, with 16 bases between them. Germline CDR1 DFQATT, CDR2 SNEGSKA (reference sequence). This CDR3 reads CSARDSGRAGNQPQHF. The CDR3 nucleotides are TGCAGTGCTAGAGATTCCGGGAGGGCTGGTAATCAGCCCCAGCATTTT.

The J gene is TRBJ2-1, the V gene TRBV7-9; 7 bases align to TRBD2. The CDR3 has 14 residues. V shed 6 bases, J shed 4 bases, and the junction held 6 bases outside the gene matches. Germline CDR1 SEHNR, CDR2 FQNEAQ (reference sequence). CDR3 coding DNA: TGTGCCAGCAGACTAGCGCAAGAGTACAATGAGCAGTTCTTC. Amino acid sequence: CASRLAQEYNEQFF.

The table lists this clonotype with a few counts. At one boundary the junction diverges from the germline segment, which might be a read error. The rearrangement joins TRBV11-2 to TRBJ2-5; 10 nucleotides match TRBD2. The J call may be mistaken, given a closer DNA end match to TRBJ2-7. Germline CDR1 is SGHAT and CDR2 is FQNNGV. The length of the CDR3 is 13 residues. Written as DNA, the CDR3 is TGTACCAGCCGGACTAGCGGTACCTACGAGCAGTACTTC. Protein product: CTSRTSGTYEQYF.

DNA for the CDR3: TGCAGTGCACCCGGAGGGGGGGTCACTGAAGCTTTCTTT. Translation: CSAPGGGVTEAFF. The chain combines TRBV20-1 with TRBJ1-1; possible D gene TRBD1, 6 bases. Per the germline V gene, CDR1 is DFQATT and CDR2 is SNEGSKA (reference sequence). The V gene lost 6 bases and the J gene lost 4 bases, with 15 bases spanning the gap. This CDR3 contains 13 residues.

Only a few counts were recorded for this clonotype. Compared with germline, one end of the junction differs, possibly owing to a read error. V is TRBV12-5 and J is TRBJ1-4; 7 bases match TRBD1. Looked up from germline, CDR1 is LGHNT and CDR2 is FRNRAP. This CDR3 spans 16 amino acids. The CDR3 coding sequence is TGTGCAAGTGGTTTGGTACAAAGGGGGCGACGGGAAAAACTGTTTTTT. This sequence encodes CASGLVQRGRREKLFF.